Listed below are T cell receptor beta chains from one sample, sequenced in a study of blood T cell repertoires in COVID-19. Only in-frame clones appear in the TCRdb table, and some are missing; sequencing was by immunoSEQ multiplex PCR. The sample shows under 85,000 clones, about 86% of them seen only once. The sample consisted of peripheral blood. Receptors were obtained from an elderly man in a cohort sampled during active COVID-19. Each CDR3 is given with its conserved first and last residue.

v_call: TRBV9; j_call: TRBJ1-1; cdr3_aa: CASSETAQGTEAFF
v_call: TRBV12-3/TRBV12-4; j_call: TRBJ2-2; cdr3_aa: CASSPEIGELFF
v_call: TRBV2; j_call: TRBJ1-3; cdr3_aa: CASSGTEKAGNTIYF
v_call: TRBV11-2; j_call: TRBJ2-7; cdr3_aa: CASSPRVYEQYF
v_call: TRBV2; j_call: TRBJ1-6; cdr3_aa: CASRPDSSSSYNSPLHF
v_call: TRBV5-5; j_call: TRBJ2-1; cdr3_aa: CASSPPGLAGGINEQFF
v_call: TRBV9; j_call: TRBJ1-4; cdr3_aa: CASSVRGLDEKLFF
v_call: TRBV7-3; j_call: TRBJ1-1; cdr3_aa: CASSLDRETGGDEAFF
v_call: TRBV27; j_call: TRBJ2-7; cdr3_aa: CASSFFPGGGTYEQYF
v_call: TRBV28; j_call: TRBJ1-6; cdr3_aa: CASSDRTDSPLHF
v_call: TRBV10-3; j_call: TRBJ1-6; cdr3_aa: CAISELSGQNYNSPLHF
v_call: TRBV9; j_call: TRBJ1-1; cdr3_aa: CASSVGRVSEAFF
v_call: TRBV18; j_call: TRBJ1-3; cdr3_aa: CASSDAGFGNTIYF
v_call: TRBV18; j_call: TRBJ2-2; cdr3_aa: CASSRVAGANTGELFF
v_call: TRBV3-1/TRBV3-2; j_call: TRBJ1-4; cdr3_aa: CASSQTFATNEKLFF
v_call: TRBV12-3/TRBV12-4; j_call: TRBJ1-1; cdr3_aa: CASSLTGGGKAFF
v_call: TRBV4-1; j_call: TRBJ1-5; cdr3_aa: CASSQDGGDILSNQPQHF
v_call: TRBV5-1; j_call: TRBJ1-1; cdr3_aa: CASSLTGGGSGNTEAFF
v_call: TRBV27; j_call: TRBJ2-1; cdr3_aa: CASSLWTSVNEQFF
v_call: TRBV19; j_call: TRBJ2-2; cdr3_aa: CATRRVPAGELFF
v_call: TRBV5-5; j_call: TRBJ2-2; cdr3_aa: CASRETEGYTGELFF
v_call: TRBV7-9; j_call: TRBJ1-2; cdr3_aa: CASSLAAGAGYGYTF
v_call: TRBV28; j_call: TRBJ2-1; cdr3_aa: CASSRAGANPEQFF
v_call: TRBV11-2; j_call: TRBJ2-5; cdr3_aa: CASSLRVWVAQETQYF
v_call: TRBV19; j_call: TRBJ2-1; cdr3_aa: CASRPYGGRGNEQFF
v_call: TRBV3-1/TRBV3-2; j_call: TRBJ1-1; cdr3_aa: CASSQESLTEAFF
v_call: TRBV19; j_call: TRBJ1-1; cdr3_aa: CASSMGRANTEAFF
v_call: TRBV12-1; j_call: TRBJ2-1; cdr3_aa: CARPQRGSSYNEQFF
v_call: TRBV2; j_call: TRBJ2-1; cdr3_aa: CASRTDRGPHNEQFF
v_call: TRBV24-1; j_call: TRBJ2-1; cdr3_aa: CATRQGNEQFF
v_call: TRBV6-1; j_call: TRBJ1-2; cdr3_aa: CASSEGGAYGYTF
v_call: TRBV3-1/TRBV3-2; j_call: TRBJ2-5; cdr3_aa: CASTHPGQGLETQYF
v_call: TRBV9; j_call: TRBJ2-3; cdr3_aa: CASSVEFGTQYF
v_call: TRBV5-1; j_call: TRBJ1-6; cdr3_aa: CASSFGPEVNSPLHF
v_call: TRBV10-3; j_call: TRBJ1-3; cdr3_aa: CAIRGGGGNTIYF
v_call: TRBV7-2; j_call: TRBJ1-3; cdr3_aa: CASSLGGDGNTIYF
v_call: TRBV18; j_call: TRBJ2-5; cdr3_aa: CASSPPRALIQETQYF
v_call: TRBV2; j_call: TRBJ1-6; cdr3_aa: CASSDLRDRYNSPLHF
v_call: TRBV3-1/TRBV3-2; j_call: TRBJ2-3; cdr3_aa: CASSQDTSTDTQYF
v_call: TRBV10-3; j_call: TRBJ1-5; cdr3_aa: CAIGTGGLNQPQHF
v_call: TRBV5-1; j_call: TRBJ2-2; cdr3_aa: CASSPGTSTGELFF
v_call: TRBV15; j_call: TRBJ1-1; cdr3_aa: CATGTGYLNTEAFF
v_call: TRBV6-5; j_call: TRBJ1-1; cdr3_aa: CASSYSGQGNNEAFF
v_call: TRBV9; j_call: TRBJ1-4; cdr3_aa: CASSVGPNEKLFF
v_call: TRBV19; j_call: TRBJ2-2; cdr3_aa: CASTDGGVAGELFF